This TCR beta chain derives from a study of cytomegalovirus exposure and HLA in healthy donors. The V gene lost 5 bases and the J gene lost 5 bases, with 15 bases spanning the gap. The germline V gene encodes CDR1 SGHTA and CDR2 FQGNSA. This CDR3 has 14 amino acids. Only in-frame clones appear in the TCRdb table, and some are missing; sequencing was by immunoSEQ multiplex PCR. This table holds roughly 75,000 clones, around 96% found once. The material sequenced was PBMCs. This clonotype was sampled from a man in his late teens or twenties in good health and CMV-seropositive. The rearrangement links TRBV7-2 to TRBJ2-5; D gene unclear. The CDR3 region is CASSPVGSRETQYF. The CDR3 nucleotides read TGTGCCAGCAGCCCAGTCGGGTCGCGGGAGACCCAGTACTTC. Full variable domain (outside the CDR3, taken from reference TRBV7-2 and TRBJ2-5): GAGVSQSPSNKVTEKGKDVELRCDPISGHTALYWYRQSLGQGLEFLIYFQGNSAPDKSGLPSDRFSAERTGGSVSTLTIQRTQQEDSAVYLCASSPVGSRETQYFGPGTRLLVL.